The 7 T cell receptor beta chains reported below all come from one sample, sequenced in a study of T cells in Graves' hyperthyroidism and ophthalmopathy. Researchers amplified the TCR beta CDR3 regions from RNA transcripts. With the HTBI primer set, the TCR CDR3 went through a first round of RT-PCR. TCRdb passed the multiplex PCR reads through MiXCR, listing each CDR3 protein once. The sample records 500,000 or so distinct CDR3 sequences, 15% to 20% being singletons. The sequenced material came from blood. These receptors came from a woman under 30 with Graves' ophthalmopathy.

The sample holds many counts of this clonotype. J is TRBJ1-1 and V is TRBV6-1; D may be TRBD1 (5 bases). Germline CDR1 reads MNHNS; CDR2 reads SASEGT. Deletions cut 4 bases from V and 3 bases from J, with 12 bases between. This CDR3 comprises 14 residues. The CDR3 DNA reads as TGTGCCAGCAGTGTTGGGGGAGGCGACACTGAAGCTTTCTTT. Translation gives CASSVGGGDTEAFF.

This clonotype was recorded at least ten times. CDR3 sequence reads: CASSEFQEAYGYTF. The CDR3 DNA reads TGTGCCAGCAGTGAGTTTCAGGAAGCCTATGGCTACACCTTC. The chain employs TRBV6-1 and TRBJ1-2, with unresolved D. Germline V gene sequence: CDR1 MNHNS, CDR2 SASEGT. Trimming pared 3 bases from V and 4 bases from J, leaving 12 bases between. CDR3 length: 14 amino acids.

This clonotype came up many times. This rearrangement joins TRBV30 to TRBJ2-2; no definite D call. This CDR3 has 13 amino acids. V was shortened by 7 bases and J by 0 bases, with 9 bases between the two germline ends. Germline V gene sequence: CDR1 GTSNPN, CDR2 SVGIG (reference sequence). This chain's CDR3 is CAYHQSNTGELFF. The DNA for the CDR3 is TGTGCCTACCATCAGTCGAACACCGGGGAGCTGTTTTTT.

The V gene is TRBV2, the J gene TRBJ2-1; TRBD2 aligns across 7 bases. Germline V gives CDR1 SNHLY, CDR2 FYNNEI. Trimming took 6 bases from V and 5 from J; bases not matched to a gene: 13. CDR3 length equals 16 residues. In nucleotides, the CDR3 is TGTGCCAGCAGCCCGGGAGGCACCCGGGGCGACAATGAGCAGTTCTTC. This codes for CASSPGGTRGDNEQFF.

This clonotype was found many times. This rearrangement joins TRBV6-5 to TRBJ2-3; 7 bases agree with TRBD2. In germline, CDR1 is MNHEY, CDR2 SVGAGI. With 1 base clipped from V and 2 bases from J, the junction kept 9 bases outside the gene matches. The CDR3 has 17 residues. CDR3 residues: CASSYWGGSFPTDTQYF. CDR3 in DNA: TGTGCCAGCAGTTACTGGGGCGGGAGTTTCCCCACAGATACGCAGTATTTT.

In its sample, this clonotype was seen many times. The CDR3: CASSFRGENTEAFF. The CDR3 nucleotides are TGTGCCAGCAGTTTCAGGGGGGAGAACACTGAAGCTTTCTTT. This sequence joins TRBV28 and TRBJ1-1; 7 bases align to TRBD1. This CDR3 comprises 14 residues. CDR1 and CDR2 from the germline V gene are MDHEN and SYDVKM. The V gene end was trimmed by 3 bases and the J gene end by 1 base; junction bases not matched to a gene: 2.

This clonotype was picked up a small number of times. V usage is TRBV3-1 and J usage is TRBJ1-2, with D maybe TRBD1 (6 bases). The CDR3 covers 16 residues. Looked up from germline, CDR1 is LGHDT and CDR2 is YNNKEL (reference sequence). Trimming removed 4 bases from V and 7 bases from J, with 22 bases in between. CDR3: CASSPIQGSQSGGYTF. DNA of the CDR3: TGTGCCAGCAGCCCCATACAGGGATCACAAAGCGGTGGCTACACCTTC.